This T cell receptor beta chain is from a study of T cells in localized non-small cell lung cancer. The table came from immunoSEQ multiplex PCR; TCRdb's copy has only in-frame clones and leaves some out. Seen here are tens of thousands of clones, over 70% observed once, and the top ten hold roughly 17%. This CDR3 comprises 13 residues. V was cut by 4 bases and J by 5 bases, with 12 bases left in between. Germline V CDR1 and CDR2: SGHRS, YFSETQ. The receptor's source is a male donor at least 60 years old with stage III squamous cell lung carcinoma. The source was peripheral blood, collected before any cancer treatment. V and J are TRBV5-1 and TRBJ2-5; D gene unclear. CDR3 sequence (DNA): TGCGCCAGCAGCCCGGACGGGCGCGAGACCCAGTACTTC. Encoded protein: CASSPDGRETQYF.